These T cell receptor beta chains were read from a single sample in a study of shared clonotypes between healthy human individuals. Using immunoSEQ multiplex PCR, the repertoire was profiled, and TCRdb retains in-frame clones only, with some absent. The repertoire has roughly 2 million clones, 85% to 95% of them found once; the top ten carry roughly 0.13%. The material sequenced was naive CD4+ T cells sorted from blood. The receptors originated from a man aged 18-30 years in good health. Both conserved end residues are part of each CDR3. A D gene is named only where the DNA matches it firmly.

j_call | d_call | v_call | cdr3_nt | cdr3_aa
TRBJ2-3 | TRBD2 | TRBV7-2 | TGTGCCAGCAGCAAGACTAGCCTCAGGACAGATACGCAGTATTTT | CASSKTSLRTDTQYF
TRBJ2-7 | TRBD2 | TRBV19 | TGTGCCAGTAGTATAGGTGGGACTAGCACCTACGAGCAGTACTTC | CASSIGGTSTYEQYF
TRBJ2-4 | NA | TRBV28 | TGTGCCAGCAGTTGGACAGTAGCCAAAAACATTCAGTACTTC | CASSWTVAKNIQYF
TRBJ1-6 | NA | TRBV6-6 | TGTGCCAGCAGTTACATACAGGAGGGTTCACCCCTCCACTTT | CASSYIQEGSPLHF
TRBJ1-2 | NA | TRBV27 | TGTGCCAGCAGTTCCTCTACAGTGGACGGCTACACCTTC | CASSSSTVDGYTF
TRBJ1-2 | NA | TRBV9 | TGTGCCAGCAGCGCTACAGGGAATGGCTACACCTTC | CASSATGNGYTF
TRBJ2-7 | NA | TRBV5-1 | TGCGCCAGCAGCGTGGGGGCACCATCCGAGCAGTACTTC | CASSVGAPSEQYF
TRBJ2-3 | TRBD1 | TRBV9 | TGTGCCAGCAGCCCCTACACCTGGACAGGGGGCACAGATACGCAGTATTTT | CASSPYTWTGGTDTQYF
TRBJ1-1 | TRBD1 | TRBV6-6 | TGTGCCAGCAAAGGGACAGGGATACCTGAAGCTTTCTTT | CASKGTGIPEAFF
TRBJ2-2 | NA | TRBV28 | TGTGCCAGCAGCAACCAAAAAACCGGGGAGCTGTTTTTT | CASSNQKTGELFF
TRBJ1-3 | TRBD1 | TRBV4-1 | TGCGCCAGCAGCCAAGTTTCGACAGGGGGCTCTGGAAACACCATATATTTT | CASSQVSTGGSGNTIYF